Reported below is one TCR beta chain. This entry comes from a study of blood T cell repertoires in COVID-19. Participants' reported clinical history set cohort assignment. The CDR3 runs to 16 residues. V was clipped by 1 base and J by 9 bases, with 16 bases between them. In germline, CDR1 is LGHNA, CDR2 YSLEER. Authors' data handling: Amplification with reference gene primers provided the estimates of nucleated cell counts. Measured with immunoSEQ multiplex PCR; TCRdb has only the in-frame clones, and not every one. The DNA gave D and trimming, while V, J and clone size come from that table. The repertoire holds around 300,000 clones, with around nine tenths as singletons.

The sample consisted of PBMCs or T cells enriched from blood (not recorded which). This sequence joins TRBV4-3 and TRBJ1-6; a weak D match, TRBD1 (5 bases). This receptor was identified in a woman younger than 30 who had recovered from COVID-19. DNA of the CDR3: TGCGCCAGCAGCCAAGCTATGGCGGGGACGGGTTCACCCCTCCACTTT. Translated, it gives CASSQAMAGTGSPLHF.